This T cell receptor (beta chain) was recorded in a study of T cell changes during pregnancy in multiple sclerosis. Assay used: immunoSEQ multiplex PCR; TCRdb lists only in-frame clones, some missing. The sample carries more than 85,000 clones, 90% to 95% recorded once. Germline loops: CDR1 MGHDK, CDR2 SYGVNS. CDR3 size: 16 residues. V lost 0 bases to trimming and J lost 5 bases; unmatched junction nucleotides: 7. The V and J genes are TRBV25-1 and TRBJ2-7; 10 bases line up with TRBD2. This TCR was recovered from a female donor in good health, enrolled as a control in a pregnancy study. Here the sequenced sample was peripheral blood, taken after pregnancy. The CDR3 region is CASSEYLEREGHEQYF. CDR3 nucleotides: TGTGCCAGCAGTGAATATCTGGAGCGGGAGGGCCACGAGCAGTACTTC.